What follows are 16 T cell receptor beta chains derived from one specimen sequenced in a study of cytomegalovirus exposure and HLA in healthy donors. The repertoire was sequenced with immunoSEQ multiplex PCR; TCRdb's copy has only in-frame clones and lacks some. The sample has fewer than 90,000 clones, 84% seen once. The specimen sequenced was PBMCs. These receptors came from a woman in her late teens or twenties in good health and CMV-seropositive.

This chain links TRBV5-6 with TRBJ2-5; D unclear. The CDR3 sequence is 16 residues long. Germline V gives CDR1 SGHDT, CDR2 YYEEEE. The ends were cut back, 0 bases at V and 5 bases at J, with 17 bases in the middle. CDR3 nucleotides: TGTGCCAGCAGCTTGGGGCCGAGCGCAGTGAAGGAGACCCAGTACTTC. Its protein product is CASSLGPSAVKETQYF.

The chain is built from TRBV2 and TRBJ2-2; D is unresolved. This CDR3 is 12 amino acids long. Looked up from germline, CDR1 is SNHLY and CDR2 is FYNNEI. The V end was cut by 6 bases, the J end by 2 bases, with 4 bases between. The CDR3 is CASRTNTGELFF. CDR3 DNA: TGTGCCAGCAGGACAAACACCGGGGAGCTGTTTTTT.

V and J are TRBV7-6 and TRBJ1-4; tentative D call: TRBD1 (6 bases). The CDR3 has 16 residues. Trimming removed 3 bases at V and 5 bases at J, with 16 bases between. Per germline, CDR1 SGHVS and CDR2 FNYEAQ. The CDR3 DNA sequence: TGTGCCAGCAGCTTCCTAACAGGGTCCCTGAATGAAAAACTGTTTTTT. This sequence encodes CASSFLTGSLNEKLFF.

The chain joins TRBV30 to TRBJ2-7; 7 nucleotides match TRBD1. J gave up 6 bases and V 5 bases, and 4 bases lay outside the gene matches. The length of the CDR3 is 11 residues. CDR1 is GTSNPN, CDR2 SVGIG, per germline (reference sequence). The CDR3 DNA reads TGTGCCTGGGACAGGGTTCGCGAGCAGTACTTC. As protein: CAWDRVREQYF.

The gene calls are TRBV19 and TRBJ1-6; 8 bases match TRBD1. The J segment lost 9 bases and the V segment lost 5 bases, leaving 6 bases of the junction unmatched. The germline V gene encodes CDR1 LNHDA and CDR2 SQIVND (reference sequence). This CDR3 has 14 amino acids. For the CDR3, the DNA is TGTGCCAGTAGTCCGGACAGGGTGAGTTCACCCCTCCACTTT. This gives the protein CASSPDRVSSPLHF. Combining the CDR3 with reference TRBV19 and TRBJ1-6 gives the whole variable domain DGGITQSPKYLFRKEGQNVTLSCEQNLNHDAMYWYRQDPGQGLRLIYYSQIVNDFQKGDIAEGYSVSREKKESFPLTVTSAQKNPTAFYLCASSPDRVSSPLHFGNGTRLTVT.

The chain recombines TRBV27 with TRBJ2-3, with D uncertain. Germline CDR1 is MNHEY and CDR2 is SMNVEV (reference sequence). V was trimmed by 7 bases and J by 1 base, leaving 18 bases between them. The CDR3 has 16 amino acids. CDR3 bases: TGTGCCAGCACCCCCTTTGTTCCCACTGGCACAGATACGCAGTATTTT. Residues: CASTPFVPTGTDTQYF.

The chain joins TRBV28 to TRBJ2-1, with D possibly being TRBD2 (6 bases). The CDR3 runs 16 residues. Germline lookup yields CDR1 MDHEN and CDR2 SYDVKM. V was cut by 10 bases and J by 4 bases, with 23 bases left in between. The CDR3 spells CATDPGRTARYNEQFF. In DNA form, the CDR3 reads TGTGCCACCGATCCGGGGAGGACTGCGCGTTACAATGAGCAGTTCTTC.

The chain is built from TRBV6-5 and TRBJ2-7, with D possibly matching TRBD1 (6 bases). Germline loops: CDR1 MNHEY, CDR2 SVGAGI. The CDR3 is 16 amino acids. V gave up 0 bases and J gave up 3 bases, with 15 bases separating them. CDR3 region: CASSYSGAPGHYEQYF. CDR3 DNA: TGTGCCAGCAGTTACTCGGGGGCTCCAGGCCACTACGAGCAGTACTTC.

The CDR3 region has the DNA TGTGCCAGCACCCCACGGTCAGGGGAATACGAGCAGTACTTC. Protein product: CASTPRSGEYEQYF. The chain combines TRBV25-1 with TRBJ2-7; tentative D call: TRBD1 (6 bases). The CDR3 extends over 14 amino acids. With 7 bases removed from V and 4 bases from J, the gap between germline ends came to 17 bases. The V gene's germline CDR1 is MGHDK and CDR2 SYGVNS.

The J gene is TRBJ2-1, the V gene TRBV10-1, with D possibly TRBD1 on 6 matching bases. This CDR3 region has 15 residues. The germline gives CDR1 WNHNN, CDR2 SYGVQD (reference sequence). Trimming left V 5 bases short and J 7 bases short, with 18 bases between. CDR3 DNA sequence: TGCGCCAGCAGTAAAGACAGGAAGCAGAGGAATGAGCAGTTCTTC. This sequence encodes CASSKDRKQRNEQFF.

This chain joins TRBV5-1 and TRBJ2-3, with 7 positions matching TRBD2. The CDR3 spans 19 residues. Trimming cost V 0 bases and J 2 bases; bases outside gene matches: 15. Germline V gives CDR1 SGHRS, CDR2 YFSETQ. CDR3 loop: CASSLAGHSSGADTDTQYF. The CDR3 nucleotides read TGCGCCAGCAGCTTGGCTGGGCACTCAAGCGGGGCTGACACAGATACGCAGTATTTT.

The sample holds many counts of this clone. This chain joins TRBV28 and TRBJ1-3, with 11 bases matching TRBD1. The germline V gene has CDR1 MDHEN and CDR2 SYDVKM. V lost 4 bases to trimming and J lost 3 bases; unmatched junction nucleotides: 5. This CDR3 is 16 amino acids long. Written as DNA, the CDR3 is TGTGCCAGCAGTTCTGGACAGGGGGCTTTTGGAAACACCATATATTTT. Translation gives CASSSGQGAFGNTIYF.

The chain uses TRBV27 and TRBJ2-1, with 8 bases matching TRBD2. J was trimmed by 8 bases and V by 6 bases; bases with no gene match: 12. CDR1 is MNHEY and CDR2 is SMNVEV in the germline V gene (reference sequence). The CDR3 is made up of 15 amino acids. CDR3 bases: TGTGCCAGCAGCCCAGCTGGCGGGGGGATGGATGAGCAGTTCTTC. This codes for CASSPAGGGMDEQFF.

The sample holds one count of this clone. The chain is built from TRBV2 and TRBJ2-3; D is ambiguous. The CDR3 contains 14 residues. V was trimmed by 4 bases and J by 6 bases, leaving 14 bases between them. Germline V gives CDR1 SNHLY, CDR2 FYNNEI. The CDR3 DNA reads TGTGCCAGCAGTGTTAATCTGGGCCGGGATACGCAGTATTTT. Translated, it gives CASSVNLGRDTQYF.

This clone was recorded a few times. One end of the junction is discordant with germline, which a read error may explain. This sequence joins TRBV23-1 and TRBJ1-2; the match to TRBD1 covers 10 bases. TRBV23-1 is flagged as an ORF with uncertain function. The CDR3 contains 16 residues. CDR3 sequence reads: CASRQSLGTGVRGYTF. CDR3 in DNA: TGCGCCAGCCGTCAGAGCCTCGGGACAGGGGTACGCGGCTACACCTTC.

CDR3 nucleotide sequence: TGTGCCTGGCACCCCCTGACAGGGAACTATGGCTACACCTTC. Its translation: CAWHPLTGNYGYTF. The chain couples TRBV30 to TRBJ1-2, with TRBD1 matching over 7 bases. The trim removed 5 bases at V and 2 bases at J, leaving 8 bases unmatched. Germline V gene sequence: CDR1 GTSNPN, CDR2 SVGIG (reference sequence). The CDR3 is 14 amino acids.